Below are 21 T cell receptor beta chains sequenced from a single sample in a study of T-cell reconstitution after alpha-beta-depleted transplantation in children. Preparation of the TCRbeta library involved a method that used unique molecular identifiers. TCRdb re-analysed the PCR reads in MiXCR, keeping a single row per CDR3 protein. The profile shows a few hundred thousand distinct CDR3 sequences, under 13% of them singletons. The material sequenced was PBMCs, taken before TCRalphabeta/CD19-depleted stem cell transplant. The origin of the receptors is a child less than two years old with acute myeloid leukemia, due to receive a stem cell transplant.

This clonotype was counted at least ten times. V usage is TRBV28 and J usage is TRBJ2-1; D not resolved. The germline V gene encodes CDR1 MDHEN and CDR2 SYDVKM. Deletions cut 2 bases from V and 2 bases from J, with 13 bases between. The CDR3 is made up of 16 amino acids. The CDR3 protein is CASSLRAGGAYNEQFF. The DNA for the CDR3 is TGTGCCAGCAGTTTAAGGGCAGGTGGGGCCTACAATGAGCAGTTCTTC.

This clonotype was picked up a small number of times. The chain uses TRBV27 and TRBJ2-7, with 8 bases lining up with TRBD2. This CDR3 region has 14 residues. CDR1 and CDR2 from the germline V gene are MNHEY and SMNVEV (reference sequence). V lost 8 bases, J lost 1 base, and 7 bases stayed unmatched. This CDR3 reads CASSPGGASYEQYF. The DNA of the CDR3 is TGTGCCAGCTCCCCGGGGGGGGCTTCCTACGAGCAGTACTTC.

This clonotype was seen repeatedly, ten times or more. The genes are TRBV20-1 and TRBJ2-1; 8 bases match TRBD1. The V gene end was trimmed by 4 bases and the J gene end by 4 bases; junction bases not matched to a gene: 6. Germline loops: CDR1 DFQATT, CDR2 SNEGSKA (reference sequence). There are 14 residues in the CDR3. CDR3 sequence (DNA): TGCAGTGCTAAACAGGGGGGTTCGTACAATGAGCAGTTCTTC. Translation: CSAKQGGSYNEQFF.

This clonotype was observed at least ten times. The chain employs TRBV6-5 and TRBJ1-1; D might be TRBD1 (5 bases). Germline V gene sequence: CDR1 MNHEY, CDR2 SVGAGI. This CDR3 has 13 amino acids. V was cut by 2 bases and J by 7 bases, with 11 bases left in between. The CDR3 loop is CASSYVAGGEAFF. CDR3 in DNA: TGTGCCAGCAGTTACGTGGCGGGGGGTGAAGCTTTCTTT.

Notes on this clonotype: This may come from a read error, since a much larger clone is one base off. CDR3 in amino acids: CATSKLSAVSYNKQFF. The CDR3 region has the DNA TGTGCCACCAGCAAGCTTAGCGCAGTATCCTACAATAAGCAGTTCTTC. The V gene is TRBV15, the J gene TRBJ2-1; weak D call: TRBD2 (5 bases). The CDR3 runs 16 residues. Per germline, CDR1 LNHNV and CDR2 YYDKDF (reference sequence).

This clonotype appeared many times. The V gene is TRBV20-1, the J gene TRBJ1-2, with 9 nucleotides matching TRBD1. With 1 base clipped from V and 4 bases from J, the junction kept 7 bases outside the gene matches. This CDR3 has 15 amino acids. Germline lookup yields CDR1 DFQATT and CDR2 SNEGSKA (reference sequence). In nucleotides, the CDR3 is TGCAGTGCTAGAGCCCGGACAGGGGATGGCTATGGCTACACCTTC. Its translation is CSARARTGDGYGYTF.

This clonotype was observed at least ten times. The junction departs from germline at one end; a sequencing error may be responsible. This chain connects TRBV4-1 to TRBJ2-1, with D maybe TRBD1 (6 bases). The germline V gene has CDR1 MGHRA and CDR2 YSYEKL. CDR3 size: 11 residues. CDR3 sequence reads: CASSHRDEQFF. The CDR3 bases are TGTGCCAGCAGCCACAGGGATGAGCAGTTCTTC.

The sample holds many counts of this clonotype. This rearrangement joins TRBV10-3 to TRBJ2-5, with D possibly TRBD2 on 6 matching bases. Per germline, CDR1 ENHRY and CDR2 SYGVKD. The CDR3 is made up of 12 amino acids. V was clipped by 8 bases and J by 1 base, with 8 bases between them. The CDR3 loop reads CAIGRPQETQYF. CDR3 coding DNA: TGTGCCATCGGGAGGCCCCAAGAGACCCAGTACTTC.

The J gene is TRBJ1-2, the V gene TRBV7-6; D might be TRBD1 (5 bases). V lost 5 bases and J lost 0, with 16 bases in between. The CDR3 has 16 amino acids. CDR1 and CDR2 from the germline V gene are SGHVS and FNYEAQ. In DNA form, the CDR3 reads TGTGCCAGCAGCCCCGGGGGTCGGGGAGCTAACTATGGCTACACCTTC. Translation gives CASSPGGRGANYGYTF.

This clonotype was picked up many times. V gene TRBV19 combines with J gene TRBJ1-5; D is uncertain. Germline CDR1 LNHDA, CDR2 SQIVND (reference sequence). V lost 3 bases, J lost 3 bases, and 9 bases lay in between. The CDR3 extends over 14 amino acids. CDR3 in amino acids: CASSIWRDNQPQHF. The CDR3 nucleotides are TGTGCCAGTAGTATTTGGCGAGACAATCAGCCCCAGCATTTT.

This clonotype has at least ten counts. The chain has TRBV12-3 or TRBV12-4 and TRBJ2-3, with D maybe TRBD2 (5 bases). This CDR3 spans 17 amino acids. V gave up 3 bases and J gave up 0 bases, with 16 bases separating them. The CDR3 DNA reads TGTGCCAGCAGTTTTGGAGGAGTTATCGTTAGCACAGATACGCAGTATTTT. Amino acid sequence: CASSFGGVIVSTDTQYF.

This clonotype was observed at least ten times. The chain has TRBV20-1 and TRBJ2-7; 7 nucleotides line up with TRBD1. Looked up from germline, CDR1 is DFQATT and CDR2 is SNEGSKA (reference sequence). The CDR3 has 12 amino acids. J gave up 5 bases and V 5 bases, and 6 bases lay outside the gene matches. The DNA of the CDR3 is TGCAGTGCTGGAAGACAGGGTGACGAGCAGTACTTC. Its translation is CSAGRQGDEQYF.

This clonotype was observed a handful of times. V and J are TRBV21-1 and TRBJ2-1. TRBV21-1 is assigned pseudogene status. The CDR3 covers 16 residues. The CDR3 bases are TGTGCCAGCAGCAAAGCCCGACTAGCCCCTTACAATGAGCAGTTCTTC. Protein sequence: CASSKARLAPYNEQFF.

This clonotype showed up many times. For the CDR3, the DNA is TGCGCCAGCAGCTTGGATTCCGTCCGACTTAACACCGGGGAGCTGTTTTTT. Protein: CASSLDSVRLNTGELFF. The V gene is TRBV5-1, the J gene TRBJ2-2; D gene unclear. The V and J ends lost 0 bases and 2 bases respectively, with 14 bases between them. This CDR3 spans 17 amino acids. Germline loops: CDR1 SGHRS, CDR2 YFSETQ.

The sample holds many counts of this clonotype. This chain joins TRBV7-8 and TRBJ1-3, with no clear D. The CDR3 is 17 residues long. V was trimmed by 1 base and J by 0 bases, leaving 13 bases between them. Per the germline V gene, CDR1 is SGHVS and CDR2 is FQNEAQ. The CDR3 DNA reads as TGTGCCAGCAGCTTAGGCTTTACACGGCACTCTGGAAACACCATATATTTT. Translating it yields CASSLGFTRHSGNTIYF. Full variable domain (outside the CDR3, taken from reference TRBV7-8 and TRBJ1-3): GAGVSQSPRYKVAKRGQDVALRCDPISGHVSLFWYQQALGQGPEFLTYFQNEAQLDKSGLPSDRFFAERPEGSVSTLKIQRTQQEDSAVYLCASSLGFTRHSGNTIYFGEGSWLTVV.

This clonotype was recorded at least ten times. The rearrangement links TRBV5-1 to TRBJ2-7, with 9 bases matching TRBD2. The CDR3 covers 13 residues. After removal of 1 base from V and 4 bases from J, the junction contained 0 bases not matched to a gene. The germline V gene has CDR1 SGHRS and CDR2 YFSETQ. CDR3 DNA: TGCGCCAGCAGCTTGACTAGCGGGTACGAGCAGTACTTC. Translation gives CASSLTSGYEQYF.

This clonotype was seen a single time. A much larger clone differs from this one at a single base, so this may be a read error. This CDR3 reads CASTTASGHSGNTIYF. CDR3 nucleotide sequence: TGTGCCAGCACCACTGCGTCCGGACACTCTGGAAACACCATATATTTT. The V call is TRBV7-2, the J call TRBJ1-3; possible D gene TRBD1, 5 bases. Germline CDR1 is SGHTA and CDR2 is FQGNSA. The V and J ends lost 7 bases and 0 bases respectively, with 16 bases between them. The CDR3 runs 16 residues. The full variable domain, its missing parts supplied by reference TRBV7-2 and TRBJ1-3, is GAGVSQSPSNKVTEKGKDVELRCDPISGHTALYWYRQSLGQGLEFLIYFQGNSAPDKSGLPSDRFSAERTGGSVSTLTIQRTQQEDSAVYLCASTTASGHSGNTIYFGEGSWLTVV.

In this sample, this clonotype turned up a few times. The chain combines TRBV11-2 with TRBJ2-1, with 8 bases aligning to TRBD2. Germline lookup yields CDR1 SGHAT and CDR2 FQNNGV. The CDR3 consists of 13 residues. The V and J ends lost 4 bases and 9 bases, in that order; junction bases with no gene match: 5. The CDR3 spells CASSSETSVEQFF. The CDR3 DNA is TGTGCCAGCAGCTCCGAGACTAGCGTTGAGCAGTTCTTC.

This clonotype was seen only a few times. The chain carries TRBV5-1 and TRBJ1-2; TRBD1 matches at 8 bases. V lost 0 bases, J lost 4 bases, and 14 bases stayed unmatched. CDR1 and CDR2 (germline): SGHRS, YFSETQ. The CDR3 covers 18 residues. The CDR3 DNA follows: TGCGCCAGCAGCTTGGTGACGGGACAGGATAGAGGGCTCTATGGCTACACCTTC. It yields the protein CASSLVTGQDRGLYGYTF.

This clonotype has ten or more counts. The chain links TRBV12-3 or TRBV12-4 to TRBJ2-5; no firm D call. V lost 0 bases and J lost 5, with 10 bases in between. The CDR3 has 14 amino acids. CDR3 loop: CASSLAPRTETQYF. The CDR3 bases are TGTGCCAGCAGTTTAGCCCCCCGGACGGAGACCCAGTACTTC.

At least ten counts were recorded for this clonotype. This chain connects TRBV5-1 to TRBJ1-1, with D uncertain. Germline-derived CDR1 and CDR2 are SGHRS and YFSETQ. Between the trimmed V and J ends, which lost 1 base and 0 bases, there was a span of 4 bases. This CDR3 is built from 13 residues. The CDR3 region has the DNA TGCGCCAGCAGCTTGCGGTTGAACACTGAAGCTTTCTTT. It codes for CASSLRLNTEAFF.